The 14 T cell receptor beta chains listed next were all sequenced from one sample in a study of T cells in Graves' hyperthyroidism and ophthalmopathy. The TCR beta CDR3 regions underwent amplification using RNA transcripts as the source. An initial round of RT-PCR targeting the TCR CDR3 relied on the HTBI primer set. TCRdb used MiXCR to reprocess the multiplex PCR reads, holding one entry per CDR3 protein. The table includes 450,000 to 650,000 distinct CDR3 sequences, approximately 15% detected once. Source material: blood. These receptors all come from a woman aged 18-35 years with Graves' ophthalmopathy.

This clonotype was counted only a few times. The V and J genes are TRBV5-1 and TRBJ1-2; D gene ambiguous. The CDR3 loop spans 14 amino acids. CDR1 and CDR2 from the germline V gene are SGHRS and YFSETQ. Trimming pared 0 bases from V and 2 bases from J, leaving 8 bases between. The CDR3 spells CASSLDQLNYGYTF. CDR3 coding DNA: TGCGCCAGCAGCTTGGACCAATTGAACTATGGCTACACCTTC. Full variable domain (rest looked up from reference TRBV5-1 and TRBJ1-2): KAGVTQTPRYLIKTRGQQVTLSCSPISGHRSVSWYQQTPGQGLQFLFEYFSETQRNKGNFPGRFSGRQFSNSRSEMNVSTLELGDSALYLCASSLDQLNYGYTFGSGTRLTVV.

Ten or more counts support this clonotype. J is TRBJ2-1 and V is TRBV7-9, with 8 bases identical to TRBD1. CDR1 is SEHNR, CDR2 FQNEAQ, per germline (reference sequence). This CDR3 comprises 14 residues. The V gene end was trimmed by 5 bases and the J gene end by 6 bases; junction bases not matched to a gene: 6. Here the CDR3 reads CASSHPGQGNEQFF. In DNA form, the CDR3 reads TGTGCCAGCAGCCACCCCGGACAGGGCAATGAGCAGTTCTTC.

The DNA of the CDR3 is TGTGCCAGCAGTTTACGGCGGAATCTGGGAAAACTGTTTTTT. Encoded protein: CASSLRRNLGKLFF. V is TRBV28 and J is TRBJ1-4; no firm D call. The germline CDR1 and CDR2 sequences are MDHEN and SYDVKM. V was shortened by 2 bases and J by 10 bases, with 14 bases between the two germline ends. The CDR3 length is 14 residues.

The genes are TRBV19 and TRBJ2-7, with D possibly TRBD1 on 5 matching bases. Germline CDR1 and CDR2: LNHDA and SQIVND (reference sequence). V gave up 3 bases and J gave up 0 bases, with 12 bases separating them. The CDR3 sequence is 15 residues long. The CDR3 region has the DNA TGTGCCAGTAGTATCAGGACACCTAGCTCCTACGAGCAGTACTTC. It translates to CASSIRTPSSYEQYF.

Many counts were recorded for this clonotype. The chain's CDR3 is CASRMSGYSNQPQHF. DNA of the CDR3: TGTGCCAGCAGAATGTCAGGGTATAGCAATCAGCCCCAGCATTTT. The chain joins TRBV28 to TRBJ1-5; tentative D call: TRBD1 (5 bases). The CDR3 runs 15 residues. CDR1 and CDR2 from the germline V gene are MDHEN and SYDVKM. V lost 6 bases and J 0 bases, leaving 12 bases between the germline ends.

The table lists this clonotype with a few counts. This chain links TRBV4-1 with TRBJ1-5; 7 bases fit TRBD1. Germline CDR1 MGHRA, CDR2 YSYEKL. The V segment lost 0 bases and the J segment 5 bases; nucleotides outside the gene matches: 4. This CDR3 is 15 amino acids long. The CDR3 protein is CASSQDRQGHQPQHF. DNA of the CDR3: TGCGCCAGCAGCCAAGACCGACAGGGCCATCAGCCCCAGCATTTT.

This clonotype has ten or more counts. This chain uses TRBV11-2 with TRBJ2-3, with TRBD1 identical over 8 bases. The CDR3 has 15 residues. Germline CDR1 and CDR2: SGHAT and FQNNGV. Trimming removed 3 bases from V and 2 bases from J; junction bases left unmatched: 4. The CDR3 nucleotides read TGTGCCAGCAGCTTGGGGACAGGTAACACAGATACGCAGTATTTT. Its protein product is CASSLGTGNTDTQYF.

Comment on this clonotype: The junction departs from the called germline gene at one end, perhaps through a read error. The rearrangement joins TRBV30 to TRBJ2-7, with D perhaps TRBD1 (5 bases). The CDR3 contains 14 residues. CDR1 is GTSNPN, CDR2 SVGIG, per germline (reference sequence). In DNA, the CDR3 is TGTGTCTGGAAGGGGCCAAGTAGCTCCTACGAGCAGTACTTC. The encoded protein is CVWKGPSSSYEQYF.

This clonotype was recorded a few times. V gene TRBV7-9 combines with J gene TRBJ2-5; a weak D match, TRBD2 (6 bases). The CDR3 contains 15 residues. Between the trimmed V and J ends, which lost 1 base and 5 bases, there was a span of 14 bases. Germline V gives CDR1 SEHNR, CDR2 FQNEAQ (reference sequence). CDR3 region: CASSLGRDPWETQYF. DNA of the CDR3: TGTGCCAGCAGCTTAGGGCGGGACCCTTGGGAGACCCAGTACTTC.

Turning to this clonotype: This may stem from a read error, because a much larger clone lies one nucleotide away. This sequence joins TRBV28 and TRBJ1-1; D is possibly TRBD1 (6 bases). The CDR3 runs to 15 residues. Germline assignment: CDR1 MDHEN and CDR2 SYDVKM. In DNA form, the CDR3 reads TGTGTCAGCACTCCCGCGGTCTCGGACAGCTATGAAGCTTTCTTT. It yields the protein CVSTPAVSDSYEAFF.

Comment on this clonotype: This may arise from a read error, as a much more abundant clone is one base away. The V call is TRBV11-3, the J call TRBJ2-1; a weak D match, TRBD2 (5 bases). The CDR3 covers 14 residues. With 7 bases removed from V and 8 bases from J, the gap between germline ends came to 18 bases. The germline gives CDR1 SGHNT, CDR2 YENEEA. The DNA for the CDR3 is TGTGCCAGCAACTTCCCAGCGGAATACGATGAGCAGTTCTTC. Translated: CASNFPAEYDEQFF.

The J gene is TRBJ2-3, the V gene TRBV7-9; 9 bases align to TRBD2. The CDR3 has 15 residues. From germline, CDR1 is SEHNR and CDR2 FQNEAQ (reference sequence). The J segment lost 6 bases and the V segment lost 0 bases, leaving 4 bases of the junction unmatched. The CDR3 sequence is CASSLAQREVDTQYF. The CDR3 nucleotides are TGTGCCAGCAGCTTAGCCCAGCGGGAGGTGGATACGCAGTATTTT. Filled out from reference TRBV7-9 and TRBJ2-3, the complete variable domain reads DTGVSQNPRHKITKRGQNVTFRCDPISEHNRLYWYRQTLGQGPEFLTYFQNEAQLEKSRLLSDRFSAERPKGSFSTLEIQRTEQGDSAMYLCASSLAQREVDTQYFGPGTRLTVL.

The sample holds many counts of this clonotype. The J gene is TRBJ1-2, the V gene TRBV24-1; 7 bases fit TRBD1. Germline loops: CDR1 KGHDR, CDR2 SFDVKD. The CDR3 sequence is 17 residues long. V lost 4 bases to trimming and J lost 5 bases; unmatched junction nucleotides: 15. The CDR3 reads CATSDPGTARGIYGYTF. The CDR3 bases are TGTGCCACCAGTGACCCGGGGACAGCCAGGGGAATTTATGGCTACACCTTC.

At least ten counts were recorded for this clonotype. The rearrangement uses TRBV27 and TRBJ2-1; possibly TRBD2 for D (5 bases). Trimming shortened V by 1 base and J by 4 bases, and 17 bases separated the two germline ends. This CDR3 region has 17 residues. Germline-derived CDR1 and CDR2 are MNHEY and SMNVEV (reference sequence). The CDR3, as DNA: TGTGCCAGCAGTTTATACTTAAGGGTAGGCGGGTACAATGAGCAGTTCTTC. Protein: CASSLYLRVGGYNEQFF.